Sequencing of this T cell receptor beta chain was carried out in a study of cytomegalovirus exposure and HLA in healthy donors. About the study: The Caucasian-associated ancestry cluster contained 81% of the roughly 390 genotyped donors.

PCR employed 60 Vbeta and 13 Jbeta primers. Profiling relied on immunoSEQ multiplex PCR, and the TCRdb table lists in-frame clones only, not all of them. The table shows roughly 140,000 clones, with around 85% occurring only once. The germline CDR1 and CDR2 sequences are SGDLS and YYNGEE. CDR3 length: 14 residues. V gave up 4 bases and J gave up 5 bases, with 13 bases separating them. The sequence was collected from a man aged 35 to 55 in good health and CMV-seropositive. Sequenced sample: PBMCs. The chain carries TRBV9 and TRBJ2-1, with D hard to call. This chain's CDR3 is CASSIQPRDNEQFF. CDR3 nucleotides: TGTGCCAGCAGCATCCAACCACGGGACAATGAGCAGTTCTTC.